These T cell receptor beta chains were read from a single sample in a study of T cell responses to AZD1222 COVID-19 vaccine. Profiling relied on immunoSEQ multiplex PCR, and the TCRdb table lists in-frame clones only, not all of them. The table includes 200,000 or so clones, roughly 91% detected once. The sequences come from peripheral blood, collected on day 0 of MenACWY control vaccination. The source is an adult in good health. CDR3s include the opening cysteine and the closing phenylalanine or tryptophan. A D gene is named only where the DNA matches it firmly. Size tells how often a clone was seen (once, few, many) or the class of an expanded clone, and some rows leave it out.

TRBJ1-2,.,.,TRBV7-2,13,CASSFGPAGGYTF,TGTGCCAGCAGCTTTGGACCCGCGGGGGGCTACACCTTC
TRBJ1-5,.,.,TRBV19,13,CASGGGQNQPQHF,TGTGCCAGTGGGGGAGGACAGAATCAGCCCCAGCATTTT
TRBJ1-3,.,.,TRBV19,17,CASSIRLSGSSGNTIYF,TGTGCCAGTAGTATCCGTTTATCAGGGTCCTCTGGAAACACCATATATTTT
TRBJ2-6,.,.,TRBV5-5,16,CASSLDGGTGANVLTF,TGTGCCAGCAGCTTGGATGGGGGAACCGGGGCCAACGTCCTGACTTTC
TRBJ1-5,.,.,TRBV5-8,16,CASSLGGGNSNQPQHF,TGTGCCAGCAGCTTGGGTGGCGGGAATAGCAATCAGCCCCAGCATTTT
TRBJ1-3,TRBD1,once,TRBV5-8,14,CASSPGQLRNTIYF,TGTGCCAGCAGCCCGGGACAGCTGAGAAACACCATATATTTT
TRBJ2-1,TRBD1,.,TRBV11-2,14,CASSDRDRENEQFF,TGTGCCAGCAGCGACCGGGACAGGGAGAATGAGCAGTTCTTC
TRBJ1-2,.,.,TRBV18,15,CASSPPGSGGYGYTF,TGTGCCAGCTCACCACCGGGCTCCGGGGGCTATGGCTACACCTTC
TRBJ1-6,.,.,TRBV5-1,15,CASSLAGSYNSPLHF,TGCGCCAGCAGCTTGGCAGGCTCCTATAATTCACCCCTCCACTTT
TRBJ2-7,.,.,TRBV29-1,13,CSVAQGLIYEQYF,TGCAGCGTTGCGCAGGGTCTTATCTACGAGCAGTACTTC
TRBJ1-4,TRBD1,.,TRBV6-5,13,CAAGGQLNEKLFF,TGTGCCGCAGGGGGACAGCTTAATGAAAAACTGTTTTTT
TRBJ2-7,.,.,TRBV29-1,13,CSVGAGSGYEQYF,TGCAGCGTGGGTGCGGGGAGCGGATACGAGCAGTACTTC
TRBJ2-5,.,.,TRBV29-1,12,CSVESVGETQYF,TGCAGCGTTGAGTCAGTAGGTGAGACCCAGTACTTC
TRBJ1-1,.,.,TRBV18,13,CASSRTANTEAFF,TGTGCCAGCTCCAGGACAGCTAACACTGAAGCTTTCTTT
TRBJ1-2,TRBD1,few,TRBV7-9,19,CASSGNLGQARVPFYGYTF,TGTGCCAGCAGCGGAAATTTGGGACAGGCAAGGGTACCCTTCTATGGCTACACCTTC
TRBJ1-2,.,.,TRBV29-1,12,CSGALANYGYTF,TGCAGCGGGGCCTTAGCTAACTATGGCTACACCTTC
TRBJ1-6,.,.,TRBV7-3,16,CASSLNGGGTASPLHF,TGTGCCAGCAGCTTAAATGGCGGGGGAACGGCTTCACCCCTCCACTTT
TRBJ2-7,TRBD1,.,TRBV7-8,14,CASSATGNPYEQYF,TGTGCCAGCAGCGCGACAGGGAACCCCTACGAGCAGTACTTC
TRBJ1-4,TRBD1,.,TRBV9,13,CASSVEETGSVFF,TGTGCCAGCAGCGTAGAGGAGACAGGGTCTGTGTTTTTT
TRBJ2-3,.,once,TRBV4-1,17,CASSQERRGLLTDTQYF,TGCGCCAGCAGCCAAGAAAGGCGGGGCCTACTCACAGATACGCAGTATTTT
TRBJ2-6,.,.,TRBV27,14,CASSRGLGANVLTF,TGTGCCAGCAGCCGGGGGCTCGGGGCCAACGTCCTGACTTTC
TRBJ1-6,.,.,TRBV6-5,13,CASSPGGNSPLHF,TGTGCCAGCAGTCCGGGAGGAAATTCACCCCTCCACTTT
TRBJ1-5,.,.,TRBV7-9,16,CASSPAIGGGSQPQHF,TGTGCCAGCAGCCCTGCGATAGGGGGGGGCTCTCAGCCCCAGCATTTT
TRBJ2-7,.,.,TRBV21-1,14,CASSKGLGQNEQYF,TGTGCCAGCAGCAAAGGGTTAGGGCAGAACGAGCAGTACTTC
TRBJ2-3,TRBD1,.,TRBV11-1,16,CASSLVRGGLTDTQYF,TGTGCCAGCAGCTTAGTTAGAGGGGGCCTCACAGATACGCAGTATTTT
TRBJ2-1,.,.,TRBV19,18,CASSIEGWGEGPYNEQFF,TGTGCCAGTAGTATAGAGGGGTGGGGAGAGGGGCCTTACAATGAGCAGTTCTTC
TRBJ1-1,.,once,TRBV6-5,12,CASSQGRTEAFF,TGTGCCAGCAGTCAGGGGAGGACTGAAGCTTTCTTT
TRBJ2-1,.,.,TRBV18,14,CASSPSGAYNEQFF,TGTGCCAGCTCACCTTCGGGGGCCTACAATGAGCAGTTCTTC
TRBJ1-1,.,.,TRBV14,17,CASSQSVGAKINTEAFF,TGTGCCAGCAGCCAATCGGTCGGGGCGAAAATAAACACTGAAGCTTTCTTT
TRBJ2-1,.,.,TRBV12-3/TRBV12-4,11,CASSATGKQFF,TGTGCCAGCAGCGCAACAGGGAAGCAGTTCTTC
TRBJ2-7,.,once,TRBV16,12,CASSQLAYEQYF,TGTGCCAGCAGCCAACTAGCCTACGAGCAGTACTTC
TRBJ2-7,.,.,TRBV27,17,CASSQNVRPGRTYEQYF,TGTGCCAGCAGTCAGAACGTTAGGCCGGGACGGACCTACGAGCAGTACTTC
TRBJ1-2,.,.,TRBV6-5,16,CASSYSSVQTNYGYTF,TGTGCCAGCAGTTACTCGTCGGTTCAGACTAACTATGGCTACACCTTC
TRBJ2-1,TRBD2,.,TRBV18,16,CASSPGLAGGGYEQFF,TGTGCCAGCTCGCCCGGACTAGCGGGCGGGGGTTATGAGCAGTTCTTC
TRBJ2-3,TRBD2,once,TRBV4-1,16,CASSQRTLGGADTQYF,TGCGCCAGCAGCCAGAGGACCCTGGGAGGGGCAGATACGCAGTATTTT
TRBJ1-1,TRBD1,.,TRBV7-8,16,CASSLAPGGVGTEAFF,TGTGCCAGCAGCTTAGCACCAGGGGGCGTCGGCACTGAAGCTTTCTTT
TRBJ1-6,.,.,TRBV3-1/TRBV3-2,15,CASSQGQGYNSPLHF,TGTGCCAGCAGCCAAGGGCAGGGCTATAATTCACCCCTCCACTTT
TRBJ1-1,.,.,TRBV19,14,CASRPDGVNTEAFF,TGTGCCAGTAGACCGGACGGCGTGAACACTGAAGCTTTCTTT
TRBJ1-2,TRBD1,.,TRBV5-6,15,CASSLRRTGNYGYTF,TGTGCCAGCAGCTTGCGACGGACAGGGAACTATGGCTACACCTTC
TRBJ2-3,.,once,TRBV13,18,CASSLAIRPGTYTDTQYF,TGTGCCAGCAGCTTAGCCATCCGGCCTGGAACCTACACAGATACGCAGTATTTT
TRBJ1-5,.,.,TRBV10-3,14,CAIKPGGGGQPQHF,TGTGCCATCAAGCCGGGTGGGGGCGGACAGCCCCAGCATTTT
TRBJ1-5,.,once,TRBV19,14,CASSIDTFNQPQHF,TGTGCCAGTAGTATAGACACCTTCAATCAGCCCCAGCATTTT
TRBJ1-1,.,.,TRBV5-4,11,CASSLGIEAFF,TGTGCCAGCAGCTTGGGAATTGAAGCTTTCTTT
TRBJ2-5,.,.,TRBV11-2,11,CASSSGETQYF,TGTGCCAGCAGCTCGGGGGAGACCCAGTACTTC
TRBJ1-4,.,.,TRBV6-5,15,CASSYQGRGGEKLFF,TGTGCCAGCAGTTACCAGGGGAGGGGAGGTGAAAAACTGTTTTTT
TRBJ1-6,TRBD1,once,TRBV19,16,CASSLGQGSTGSPLHF,TGTGCCAGTAGTCTAGGACAGGGGTCGACCGGCTCACCCCTCCACTTT
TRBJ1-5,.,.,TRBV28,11,CASTDGQPQHF,TGTGCCAGCACTGACGGTCAGCCCCAGCATTTT
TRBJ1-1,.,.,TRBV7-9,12,CASSLVPGEAFF,TGTGCCAGCAGCTTAGTCCCCGGTGAAGCTTTCTTT
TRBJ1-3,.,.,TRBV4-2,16,CASSPLGEYSGNTIYF,TGTGCCAGCAGCCCACTCGGCGAATACTCTGGAAACACCATATATTTT
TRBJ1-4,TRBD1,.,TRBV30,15,CAWSVLGTGEEKLFF,TGTGCCTGGAGTGTACTGGGGACAGGGGAAGAAAAACTGTTTTTT